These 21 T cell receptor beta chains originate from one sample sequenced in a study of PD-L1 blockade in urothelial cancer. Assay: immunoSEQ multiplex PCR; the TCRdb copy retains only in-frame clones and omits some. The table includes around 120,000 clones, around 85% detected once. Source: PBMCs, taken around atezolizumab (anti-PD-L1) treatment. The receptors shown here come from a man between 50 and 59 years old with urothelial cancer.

CDR3 in amino acids: CASSLSRRQSSGANVLTF. The CDR3 DNA sequence: TGTGCCAGCAGCTTATCACGCAGGCAAAGCTCTGGGGCCAACGTCCTGACTTTC. The chain links TRBV7-9 to TRBJ2-6; D ambiguous. Per the germline V gene, CDR1 is SEHNR and CDR2 is FQNEAQ (reference sequence). Trimming took off 2 bases at V and 0 bases at J, with 14 bases between the two ends. The CDR3 spans 18 residues. Complete variable domain (other parts from reference TRBV7-9 and TRBJ2-6): DTGVSQNPRHKITKRGQNVTFRCDPISEHNRLYWYRQTLGQGPEFLTYFQNEAQLEKSRLLSDRFSAERPKGSFSTLEIQRTEQGDSAMYLCASSLSRRQSSGANVLTFGAGSRLTVL.

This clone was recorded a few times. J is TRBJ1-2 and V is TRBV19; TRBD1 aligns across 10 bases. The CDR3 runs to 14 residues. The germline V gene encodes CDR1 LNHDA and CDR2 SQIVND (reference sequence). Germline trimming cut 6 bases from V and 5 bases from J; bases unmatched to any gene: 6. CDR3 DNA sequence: TGTGCCAGTAGACCCGGGACAGGGGTTTATGGCTACACCTTC. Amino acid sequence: CASRPGTGVYGYTF.

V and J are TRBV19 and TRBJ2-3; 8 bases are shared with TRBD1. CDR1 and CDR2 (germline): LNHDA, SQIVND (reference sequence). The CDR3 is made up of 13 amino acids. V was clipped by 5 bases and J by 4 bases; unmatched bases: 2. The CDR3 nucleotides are TGTGCCAGTAGTCGGACAGGGCCAGATACGCAGTATTTT. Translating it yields CASSRTGPDTQYF.

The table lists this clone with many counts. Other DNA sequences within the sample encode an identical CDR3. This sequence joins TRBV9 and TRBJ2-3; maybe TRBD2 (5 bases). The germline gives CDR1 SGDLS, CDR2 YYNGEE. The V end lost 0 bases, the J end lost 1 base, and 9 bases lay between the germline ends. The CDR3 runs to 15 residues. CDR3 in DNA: TGTGCCAGCAGCGTAGATGGTAGCGGCACAGATACGCAGTATTTT. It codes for CASSVDGSGTDTQYF.

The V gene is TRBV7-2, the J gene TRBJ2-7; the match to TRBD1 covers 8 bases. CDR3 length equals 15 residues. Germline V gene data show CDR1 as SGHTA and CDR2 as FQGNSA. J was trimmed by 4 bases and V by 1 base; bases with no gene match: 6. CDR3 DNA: TGTGCCAGCAGCTTAGGCCCCCAGGGGGCATACGAGCAGTACTTC. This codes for CASSLGPQGAYEQYF.

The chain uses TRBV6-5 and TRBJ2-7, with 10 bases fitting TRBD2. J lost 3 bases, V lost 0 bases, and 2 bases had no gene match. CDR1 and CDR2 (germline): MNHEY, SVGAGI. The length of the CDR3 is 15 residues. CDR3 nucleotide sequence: TGTGCCAGCAGTTACTCCCTAGCGGGGGACTACGAGCAGTACTTC. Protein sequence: CASSYSLAGDYEQYF.

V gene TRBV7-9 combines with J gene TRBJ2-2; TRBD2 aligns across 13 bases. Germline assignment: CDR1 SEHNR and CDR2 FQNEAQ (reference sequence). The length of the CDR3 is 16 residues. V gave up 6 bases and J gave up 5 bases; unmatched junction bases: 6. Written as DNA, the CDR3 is TGTGCCAGCAGACGGACTAGCGGGAGAGGGACCGGGGAGCTGTTTTTT. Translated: CASRRTSGRGTGELFF.

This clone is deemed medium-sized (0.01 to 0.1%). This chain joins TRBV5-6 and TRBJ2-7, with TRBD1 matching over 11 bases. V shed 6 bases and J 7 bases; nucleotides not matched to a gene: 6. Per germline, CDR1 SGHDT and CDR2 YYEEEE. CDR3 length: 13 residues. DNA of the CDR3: TGTGCCAGCAAACGGACAGGGGGCGCGGAGCAGTACTTC. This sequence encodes CASKRTGGAEQYF.

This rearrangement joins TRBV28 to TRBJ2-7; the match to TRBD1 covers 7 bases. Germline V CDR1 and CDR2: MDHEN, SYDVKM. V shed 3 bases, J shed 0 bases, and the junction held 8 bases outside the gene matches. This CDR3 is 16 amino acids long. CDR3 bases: TGTGCCAGCAGTTTTAAAGGGGGCAGGTCCTCCTACGAGCAGTACTTC. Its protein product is CASSFKGGRSSYEQYF.

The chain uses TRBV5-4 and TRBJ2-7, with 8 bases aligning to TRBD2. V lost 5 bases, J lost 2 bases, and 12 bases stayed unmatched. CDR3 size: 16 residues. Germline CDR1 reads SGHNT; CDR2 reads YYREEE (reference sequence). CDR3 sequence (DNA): TGTGCCAGCAGTGAGGGGGGAAGCGGGGGAACCTACGAGCAGTACTTC. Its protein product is CASSEGGSGGTYEQYF.

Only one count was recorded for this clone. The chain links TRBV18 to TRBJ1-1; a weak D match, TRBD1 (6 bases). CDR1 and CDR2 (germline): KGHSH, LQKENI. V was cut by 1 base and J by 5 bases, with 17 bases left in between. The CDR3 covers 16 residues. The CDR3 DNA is TGTGCCAGCTCACCACGTGAAGGGGGTGAAGATACTGAAGCTTTCTTT. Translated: CASSPREGGEDTEAFF.

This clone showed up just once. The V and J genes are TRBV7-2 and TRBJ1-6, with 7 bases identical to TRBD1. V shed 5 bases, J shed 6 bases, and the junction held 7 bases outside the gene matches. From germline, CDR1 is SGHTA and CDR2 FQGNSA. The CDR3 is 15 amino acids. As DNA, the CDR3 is TGTGCCAGCAGCCCGTGGGACAGAGTTAATTCACCCCTCCACTTT. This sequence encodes CASSPWDRVNSPLHF.

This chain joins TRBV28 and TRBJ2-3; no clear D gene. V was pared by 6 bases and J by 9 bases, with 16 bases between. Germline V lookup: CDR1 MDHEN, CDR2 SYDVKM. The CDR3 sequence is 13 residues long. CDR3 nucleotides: TGTGCCAGCAGCTCTAGAAAAGATACGACGCAGTATTTT. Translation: CASSSRKDTTQYF.

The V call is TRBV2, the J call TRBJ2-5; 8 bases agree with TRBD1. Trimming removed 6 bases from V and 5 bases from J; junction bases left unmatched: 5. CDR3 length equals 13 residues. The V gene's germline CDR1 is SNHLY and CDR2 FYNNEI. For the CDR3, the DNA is TGTGCCAGCAGCGGAACAGGGGGGGAGACCCAGTACTTC. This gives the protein CASSGTGGETQYF.

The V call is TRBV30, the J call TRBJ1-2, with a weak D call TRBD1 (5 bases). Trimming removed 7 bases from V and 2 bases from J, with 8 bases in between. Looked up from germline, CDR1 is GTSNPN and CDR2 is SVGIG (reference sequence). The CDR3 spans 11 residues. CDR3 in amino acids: CAFRQNYGYTF. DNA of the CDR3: TGTGCCTTCAGACAGAACTATGGCTACACCTTC. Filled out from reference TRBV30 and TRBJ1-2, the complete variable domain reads SQTIHQWPATLVQPVGSPLSLECTVEGTSNPNLYWYRQAAGRGLQLLFYSVGIGQISSEVPQNLSASRPQDRQFILSSKKLLLSDSGFYLCAFRQNYGYTFGSGTRLTVV.

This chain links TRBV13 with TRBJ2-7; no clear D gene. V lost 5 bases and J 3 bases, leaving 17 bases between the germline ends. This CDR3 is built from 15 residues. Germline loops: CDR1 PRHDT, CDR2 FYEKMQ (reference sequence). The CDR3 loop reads CASSLRTTTYYEQYF. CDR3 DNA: TGTGCCAGCAGCCTACGAACTACCACCTACTACGAGCAGTACTTC.

The CDR3: CASSFAREQYF. CDR3 DNA sequence: TGTGCCAGCAGCTTTGCGAGAGAGCAGTACTTC. The gene calls are TRBV7-2 and TRBJ2-7; no clear D gene. Germline lookup yields CDR1 SGHTA and CDR2 FQGNSA. V lost 3 bases and J 7 bases, leaving 7 bases between the germline ends. The length of the CDR3 is 11 residues.

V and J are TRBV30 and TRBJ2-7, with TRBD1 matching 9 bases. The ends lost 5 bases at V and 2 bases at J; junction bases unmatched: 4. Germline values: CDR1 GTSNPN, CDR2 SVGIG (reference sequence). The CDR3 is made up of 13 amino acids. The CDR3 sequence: CAWGRDRAYEQYF. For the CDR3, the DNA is TGTGCCTGGGGGCGGGACAGGGCCTACGAGCAGTACTTC.

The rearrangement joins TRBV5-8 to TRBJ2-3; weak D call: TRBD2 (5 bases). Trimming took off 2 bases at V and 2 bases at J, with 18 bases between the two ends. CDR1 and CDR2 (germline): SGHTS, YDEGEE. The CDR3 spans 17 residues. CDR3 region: CASSLMHSSVLTDTQYF. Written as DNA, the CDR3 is TGTGCCAGCAGCTTAATGCATAGTAGCGTCCTCACAGATACGCAGTATTTT.

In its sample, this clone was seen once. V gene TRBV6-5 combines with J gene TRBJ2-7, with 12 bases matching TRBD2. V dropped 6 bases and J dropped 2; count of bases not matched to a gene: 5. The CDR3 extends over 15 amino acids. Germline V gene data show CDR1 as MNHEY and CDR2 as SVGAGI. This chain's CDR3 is CASRLLAGGTYEQYF. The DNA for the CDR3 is TGTGCCAGCAGATTACTAGCGGGAGGAACCTACGAGCAGTACTTC.

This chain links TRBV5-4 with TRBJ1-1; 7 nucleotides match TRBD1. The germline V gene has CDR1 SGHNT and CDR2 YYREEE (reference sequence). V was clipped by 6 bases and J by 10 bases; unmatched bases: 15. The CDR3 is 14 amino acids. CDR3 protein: CASTPGGRTGGAFF. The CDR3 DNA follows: TGTGCCAGCACCCCAGGGGGAAGGACCGGAGGAGCTTTCTTT. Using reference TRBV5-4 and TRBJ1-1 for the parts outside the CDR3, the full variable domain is ETGVTQSPTHLIKTRGQQVTLRCSSQSGHNTVSWYQQALGQGPQFIFQYYREEENGRGNFPPRFSGLQFPNYSSELNVNALELDDSALYLCASTPGGRTGGAFFGQGTRLTVV.